These T cell receptor beta chains were read from a single sample in a study of Tregs in tolerant kidney transplant recipients. Sequencing used immunoSEQ multiplex PCR; TCRdb keeps in-frame clones, though not all of them. The sample lists roughly 120,000 clones, around nine tenths occurring once. Material: CD4+ T cells from blood. The receptors were sampled from a human donor in good health. Each CDR3 is given with its conserved first and last residue. The D gene is left open where the match is weak. Size tells how often a clone was seen (once, few, many) or the class of an expanded clone, and some rows leave it out.

D gene: NA; clone size: NA; V gene: TRBV2; J gene: TRBJ2-2; CDR3 protein: CASSPATLNTGELFF; CDR3 DNA: TGTGCCAGCAGCCCGGCGACACTGAACACCGGGGAGCTGTTTTTT
D gene: NA; clone size: once; V gene: TRBV19; J gene: TRBJ1-1; CDR3 protein: CASPLPEAPNTEAFF; CDR3 DNA: TGTGCCAGCCCCCTGCCCGAGGCCCCAAACACTGAAGCTTTCTTT
D gene: NA; clone size: NA; V gene: TRBV21-1; J gene: TRBJ2-7; CDR3 protein: CASSTREGTTDYEQYF; CDR3 DNA: TGTGCCAGCAGCACCCGGGAGGGGACTACAGACTACGAGCAGTACTTC
D gene: TRBD2; clone size: NA; V gene: TRBV27; J gene: TRBJ2-1; CDR3 protein: CASSLSGGLAGQVSSRNEQFF; CDR3 DNA: TGTGCCAGCAGTTTATCGGGGGGACTAGCGGGCCAAGTCTCCTCCCGGAATGAGCAGTTCTTC
D gene: NA; clone size: NA; V gene: TRBV18; J gene: TRBJ2-5; CDR3 protein: CASSLRSYQETQYF; CDR3 DNA: TGTGCCAGCTCATTAAGGTCCTATCAAGAGACCCAGTACTTC
D gene: NA; clone size: NA; V gene: TRBV30; J gene: TRBJ1-2; CDR3 protein: CAWSGGYGYTF; CDR3 DNA: TGTGCCTGGAGCGGAGGCTATGGCTACACCTTC
D gene: NA; clone size: NA; V gene: TRBV30; J gene: TRBJ1-5; CDR3 protein: CAWSGRGTFNQPQHF; CDR3 DNA: TGTGCCTGGAGTGGTCGCGGCACCTTTAATCAGCCCCAGCATTTT
D gene: TRBD2; clone size: NA; V gene: TRBV6-6; J gene: TRBJ2-1; CDR3 protein: CASRATSTSFDEQFF; CDR3 DNA: TGTGCCAGCAGAGCGACTAGCACCTCCTTTGATGAGCAGTTCTTC
D gene: NA; clone size: NA; V gene: TRBV5-1; J gene: TRBJ2-5; CDR3 protein: CASSLPGAETQYF; CDR3 DNA: TGCGCCAGCAGCTTACCGGGGGCCGAGACCCAGTACTTC
D gene: NA; clone size: NA; V gene: TRBV5-1; J gene: TRBJ2-7; CDR3 protein: CASHAGPGVNEQYF; CDR3 DNA: TGCGCCAGCCATGCAGGCCCTGGGGTGAACGAGCAGTACTTC
D gene: NA; clone size: NA; V gene: TRBV11-2; J gene: TRBJ2-3; CDR3 protein: CASSLMALGTDTQYF; CDR3 DNA: TGTGCCAGCAGCTTAATGGCCCTAGGCACAGATACGCAGTATTTT
D gene: TRBD2; clone size: NA; V gene: TRBV5-1; J gene: TRBJ2-7; CDR3 protein: CASSHGLAGGSEQYF; CDR3 DNA: TGCGCCAGCAGCCATGGACTAGCGGGGGGAAGCGAGCAGTACTTC
D gene: TRBD1; clone size: NA; V gene: TRBV5-5; J gene: TRBJ1-4; CDR3 protein: CASRPGTGTANEKLFF; CDR3 DNA: TGTGCCAGCAGACCCGGGACAGGGACAGCTAATGAAAAACTGTTTTTT
D gene: NA; clone size: NA; V gene: TRBV27; J gene: TRBJ1-1; CDR3 protein: CASSPLGRGEAFF; CDR3 DNA: TGTGCCAGCAGTCCCCTGGGGCGTGGGGAAGCTTTCTTT
D gene: TRBD2; clone size: NA; V gene: TRBV19; J gene: TRBJ2-7; CDR3 protein: CASSVTGGGIYEQYF; CDR3 DNA: TGTGCCAGTAGTGTGACTGGCGGGGGGATCTACGAGCAGTACTTC
D gene: NA; clone size: NA; V gene: TRBV19; J gene: TRBJ2-3; CDR3 protein: CASASPATDTQYF; CDR3 DNA: TGTGCCAGCGCTTCCCCGGCCACAGATACGCAGTATTTT
D gene: TRBD1; clone size: NA; V gene: TRBV6-5; J gene: TRBJ2-7; CDR3 protein: CASSYRGQGAREQYF; CDR3 DNA: TGTGCCAGCAGTTACAGAGGACAGGGGGCTCGTGAGCAGTACTTC
D gene: NA; clone size: once; V gene: TRBV5-6; J gene: TRBJ2-3; CDR3 protein: CASSLDGSSTDTQYF; CDR3 DNA: TGTGCCAGCAGCTTGGACGGATCTAGCACAGATACGCAGTATTTT
D gene: TRBD1; clone size: NA; V gene: TRBV5-1; J gene: TRBJ2-3; CDR3 protein: CASSLVGQGADTQYF; CDR3 DNA: TGCGCCAGCAGCTTGGTGGGACAGGGGGCAGATACGCAGTATTTT
D gene: NA; clone size: NA; V gene: TRBV28; J gene: TRBJ1-2; CDR3 protein: CASSLASPRDGYTF; CDR3 DNA: TGTGCCAGCAGTTTAGCGAGTCCTCGAGATGGCTACACCTTC
D gene: TRBD1; clone size: NA; V gene: TRBV4-1; J gene: TRBJ1-6; CDR3 protein: CASRRQGTYSPLHF; CDR3 DNA: TGCGCCAGCCGTCGACAGGGGACTTATTCACCCCTCCACTTT
D gene: NA; clone size: NA; V gene: TRBV7-9; J gene: TRBJ1-1; CDR3 protein: CASSPRRDTEAFF; CDR3 DNA: TGTGCCAGCAGTCCCCGGCGGGACACTGAAGCTTTCTTT
D gene: NA; clone size: NA; V gene: TRBV4-2; J gene: TRBJ2-5; CDR3 protein: CASSREWEETQYF; CDR3 DNA: TGTGCCAGCAGCCGGGAGTGGGAGGAGACCCAGTACTTC
D gene: NA; clone size: NA; V gene: TRBV7-3; J gene: TRBJ1-6; CDR3 protein: CASSLTGRANSPLHF; CDR3 DNA: TGTGCCAGCAGCTTAACGGGCAGGGCCAATTCACCCCTCCACTTT
D gene: NA; clone size: NA; V gene: TRBV6-6; J gene: TRBJ1-2; CDR3 protein: CAVSKGDGYTF; CDR3 DNA: TGTGCCGTATCGAAGGGTGACGGCTACACCTTC
D gene: NA; clone size: NA; V gene: TRBV7-9; J gene: TRBJ1-1; CDR3 protein: CASSPLHTGVRDTEAFF; CDR3 DNA: TGTGCCAGCAGCCCGTTGCATACGGGGGTAAGGGACACTGAAGCTTTCTTT
D gene: TRBD2; clone size: few; V gene: TRBV6-5; J gene: TRBJ2-1; CDR3 protein: CASRAGGSSYNEQFF; CDR3 DNA: TGTGCCAGCCGTGCGGGAGGGAGCTCCTACAATGAGCAGTTCTTC
D gene: TRBD1; clone size: few; V gene: TRBV6-5; J gene: TRBJ1-2; CDR3 protein: CASRPTGGDGYTF; CDR3 DNA: TGTGCCAGCAGACCGACAGGGGGCGATGGCTACACCTTC
D gene: NA; clone size: NA; V gene: TRBV5-4; J gene: TRBJ1-1; CDR3 protein: CASSLGAGVTEAFF; CDR3 DNA: TGTGCCAGCAGCTTGGGAGCAGGGGTCACTGAAGCTTTCTTT
D gene: TRBD1; clone size: few; V gene: TRBV5-1; J gene: TRBJ2-7; CDR3 protein: CASRRIDGTGGEQYF; CDR3 DNA: TGCGCCAGCAGACGTATAGACGGGACAGGGGGCGAGCAGTACTTC
D gene: NA; clone size: NA; V gene: TRBV11-1; J gene: TRBJ1-2; CDR3 protein: CASSLRAGGGNYGYTF; CDR3 DNA: TGTGCCAGCAGCCTGCGTGCTGGGGGCGGGAACTATGGCTACACCTTC
D gene: NA; clone size: NA; V gene: TRBV5-1; J gene: TRBJ2-1; CDR3 protein: CASSFPVASARPTYNEQFF; CDR3 DNA: TGCGCCAGCAGCTTCCCTGTGGCTAGCGCCCGTCCGACCTACAATGAGCAGTTCTTC
D gene: NA; clone size: NA; V gene: TRBV7-8; J gene: TRBJ2-6; CDR3 protein: CASSLDRARVSGANVLTF; CDR3 DNA: TGTGCCAGCAGCTTAGACAGGGCAAGGGTATCTGGGGCCAACGTCCTGACTTTC
D gene: TRBD1; clone size: NA; V gene: TRBV5-4; J gene: TRBJ2-2; CDR3 protein: CASRRTGNTGELFF; CDR3 DNA: TGTGCCAGCAGGCGGACAGGGAACACCGGGGAGCTGTTTTTT
D gene: NA; clone size: NA; V gene: TRBV2; J gene: TRBJ1-5; CDR3 protein: CASSDGRNSNQPQHF; CDR3 DNA: TGTGCCAGCAGTGACGGCAGAAATAGCAATCAGCCCCAGCATTTT